The sequence of this T cell receptor (beta chain) was determined in a study of CD8 T cells in ankylosing spondylitis. Study conclusions and caveats: Past studies reported some motif variants in reactive arthritis synovial fluid and blood.

This clonotype was seen more than once but under ten times. What it binds is unknown. Germline CDR1 is SGDLS and CDR2 is YYNGEE. The CDR3 is 17 residues long. V dropped 2 bases and J dropped 2 bases, with 20 bases sitting between them. Using its own MiXCR run on the 5' RACE reads, TCRdb lists one record per CDR3 protein. The sample consists of some 290,000 distinct CDR3 sequences, around 20% of them appearing once. The sample consisted of blood, either unsorted or a sorted T cell fraction (not recorded which). The chain has TRBV9 and TRBJ2-7; D might be TRBD2 (7 bases). This clonotype was obtained from a male donor with ankylosing spondylitis or in good health (not recorded which). The CDR3 DNA follows: TGTGCCAGCAGCGTTGCAGGCGGGGGCCCAAAACCCTACGAGCAGTACGTC. It specifies CASSVAGGGPKPYEQYV.